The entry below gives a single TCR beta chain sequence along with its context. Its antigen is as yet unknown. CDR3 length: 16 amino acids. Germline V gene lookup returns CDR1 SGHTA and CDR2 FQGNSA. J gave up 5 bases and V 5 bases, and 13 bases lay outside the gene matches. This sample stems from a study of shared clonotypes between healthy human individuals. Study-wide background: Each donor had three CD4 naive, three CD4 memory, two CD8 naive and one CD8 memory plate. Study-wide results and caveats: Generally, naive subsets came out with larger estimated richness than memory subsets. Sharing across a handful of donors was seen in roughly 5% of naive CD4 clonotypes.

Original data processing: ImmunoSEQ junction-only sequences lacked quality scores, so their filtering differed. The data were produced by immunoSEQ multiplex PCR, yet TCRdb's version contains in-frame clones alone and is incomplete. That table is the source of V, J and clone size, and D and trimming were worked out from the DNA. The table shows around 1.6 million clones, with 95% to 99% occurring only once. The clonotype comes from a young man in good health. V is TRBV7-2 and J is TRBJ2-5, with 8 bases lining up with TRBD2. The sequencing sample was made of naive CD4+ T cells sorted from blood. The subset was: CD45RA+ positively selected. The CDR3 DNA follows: TGTGCCAGCAGCCTGGGACTAGGCTTTGATACCGAGACCCAGTACTTC. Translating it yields CASSLGLGFDTETQYF.